This T cell receptor (beta chain) came from a study of cytomegalovirus exposure and HLA in healthy donors. Primers for the PCR totalled 60 Vbeta and 13 Jbeta. Some clones are missing from TCRdb's copy, which holds only in-frame ones; the method was immunoSEQ multiplex PCR. The profile shows fewer than 300,000 clones, roughly 89% of them singletons. Study findings and constraints: HLA alleles showed associations with about 17,000 TCR beta sequences in a later analysis, at a 0.05 false discovery rate. Within an earlier analysis, most TCR beta V segments proved productive either about 87% or about 30% of the time.

Details on this clone: Its specificity is unknown.

The source of this sequence is a man aged 40-49 years in good health and CMV-seropositive. The sample consisted of PBMCs.

CDR3 sequence: CASSQVAYGGETQYF. The DNA of the CDR3 is TGCGCCAGCAGCCAAGTAGCGTACGGCGGGGAGACCCAGTACTTC. The chain uses TRBV4-1 and TRBJ2-5, with a possible D match to TRBD2 (5 bases). V lost 1 base and J lost 5, with 14 bases in between. CDR1 is MGHRA, CDR2 YSYEKL, per germline. This CDR3 spans 15 amino acids.